The 29 T cell receptor beta chains below all came from one sample that was sequenced in a study of T cell changes during pregnancy in multiple sclerosis. TCRdb keeps only in-frame clones here, not all; method: immunoSEQ multiplex PCR. The sample includes around 61,000 clones, around 90% of them seen just once. The sample consisted of peripheral blood, taken in the first trimester of pregnancy. The receptors were gathered from a female donor in good health, enrolled as a control in a pregnancy study.

This clone was detected only a few times. The chain employs TRBV30 and TRBJ1-1, with D tentatively TRBD1 (6 bases). This CDR3 spans 17 amino acids. Germline V gene data show CDR1 as GTSNPN and CDR2 as SVGIG (reference sequence). V was trimmed by 3 bases and J by 2 bases, leaving 22 bases between them. The CDR3 sequence is CAWSPNVNRQVNTEAFF. The CDR3 nucleotides read TGTGCCTGGAGCCCTAATGTTAACAGACAGGTAAACACTGAAGCTTTCTTT.

The chain uses TRBV2 and TRBJ2-1; D gene ambiguous. Trimming shortened V by 5 bases and J by 8 bases, and 7 bases separated the two germline ends. CDR1 and CDR2 from the germline V gene are SNHLY and FYNNEI. The CDR3 consists of 11 residues. CDR3 in amino acids: CASSSIYEQFF. CDR3 bases: TGTGCCAGCAGTTCTATCTATGAGCAGTTCTTC.

The rearrangement uses TRBV5-6 and TRBJ1-1, with 7 bases identical to TRBD1. This CDR3 comprises 15 residues. The ends lost 4 bases at V and 1 base at J; junction bases unmatched: 7. The V gene's germline CDR1 is SGHDT and CDR2 YYEEEE. CDR3 bases: TGTGCCAGCAGCCCGACAGGGCGGAGGAACACTGAAGCTTTCTTT. Amino acids: CASSPTGRRNTEAFF.

The chain couples TRBV29-1 to TRBJ1-1, with TRBD1 identical over 9 bases. Per germline, CDR1 SQVTM and CDR2 ANQGSEA. This CDR3 contains 14 residues. Trimming took 2 bases from V and 5 from J; bases not matched to a gene: 6. CDR3 residues: CSVEPDRGWTEAFF. For the CDR3, the DNA is TGCAGCGTTGAACCGGACAGGGGATGGACTGAAGCTTTCTTT.

The CDR3 DNA sequence: TGTGCCAGCAGTGACCCTGGACACAATCGAAACACCATATATTTT. This sequence encodes CASSDPGHNRNTIYF. The chain couples TRBV6-1 to TRBJ1-3; D is possibly TRBD1 (5 bases). Trimming removed 3 bases at V and 5 bases at J, with 14 bases between. The germline V gene encodes CDR1 MNHNS and CDR2 SASEGT. This CDR3 is 15 amino acids long.

The CDR3 region has the DNA TGTGCCAGCAGTGAATGGGGGGGAACCGGGGAGCTGTTTTTT. Amino acids: CASSEWGGTGELFF. The chain uses TRBV6-1 and TRBJ2-2, with 7 bases lining up with TRBD2. In germline, CDR1 is MNHNS, CDR2 SASEGT. This CDR3 is built from 14 residues. V dropped 2 bases and J dropped 5; count of bases not matched to a gene: 2.

The chain's CDR3 is CASSVVDYEQFF. CDR3 sequence (DNA): TGTGCCAGCAGCGTAGTTGACTATGAGCAGTTCTTC. V is TRBV9 and J is TRBJ2-1; no clear D. The CDR3 totals 12 residues. Germline V gives CDR1 SGDLS, CDR2 YYNGEE. The ends were cut back, 0 bases at V and 8 bases at J, with 6 bases in the middle.

The J gene is TRBJ2-1, the V gene TRBV27; D is unresolved. Germline CDR1 reads MNHEY; CDR2 reads SMNVEV (reference sequence). The CDR3 has 11 amino acids. V gave up 7 bases and J gave up 10 bases, with 11 bases separating them. In DNA, the CDR3 is TGTGCCAGCACCTTCTTCGGGGAGCAGTTCTTC. Amino acids: CASTFFGEQFF.

The chain uses TRBV30 and TRBJ2-1; 8 nucleotides match TRBD2. Germline V gene lookup returns CDR1 GTSNPN and CDR2 SVGIG (reference sequence). The CDR3 sequence is 15 residues long. V gave up 8 bases and J gave up 4 bases; unmatched junction bases: 13. For the CDR3, the DNA is TGTGCCGGCCAGGGGCGGGGGGTGGTGTACAATGAGCAGTTCTTC. It specifies CAGQGRGVVYNEQFF.

The chain couples TRBV7-3 to TRBJ2-3; 7 positions match TRBD1. Trimming removed 4 bases from V and 0 bases from J; junction bases left unmatched: 4. Germline values: CDR1 SGHTA, CDR2 FQGTGA. The CDR3 consists of 15 residues. The CDR3 nucleotides read TGTGCCAGCAGCTCGACAGGGCTTAGCACAGATACGCAGTATTTT. Encoded protein: CASSSTGLSTDTQYF.

About this clone: One end of the junction varies from germline; a read error may be responsible. The rearrangement uses TRBV6-5 and TRBJ1-2; 9 nucleotides agree with TRBD1. This CDR3 has 13 amino acids. Per germline, CDR1 MNHEY and CDR2 SVGAGI. CDR3 protein: CASSYPFGDRAYF. CDR3 in DNA: TGTGCCAGCAGTTACCCGTTTGGGGACAGGGCCTACTTC.

The rearrangement joins TRBV9 to TRBJ1-2; the match to TRBD1 covers 7 bases. Germline V gene sequence: CDR1 SGDLS, CDR2 YYNGEE. CDR3 size: 11 residues. Trimming took 7 bases from V and 6 from J; bases not matched to a gene: 3. CDR3 region: CASQGVDGYTF. CDR3 nucleotides: TGTGCCAGCCAGGGGGTGGATGGCTACACCTTC.

The chain is built from TRBV6-5 and TRBJ2-7; D unclear. V dropped 4 bases and J dropped 3 bases, with 7 bases sitting between them. The CDR3 extends over 12 amino acids. Germline V gene sequence: CDR1 MNHEY, CDR2 SVGAGI. The CDR3 region has the DNA TGTGCCAGCAGTTCCCCACTCTACGAGCAGTACTTC. It yields the protein CASSSPLYEQYF.

This sequence joins TRBV19 and TRBJ2-3, with 7 nucleotides matching TRBD2. CDR1 is LNHDA and CDR2 is SQIVND in the germline V gene (reference sequence). With V trimmed by 3 bases and J by 4 bases, 7 bases remained unmatched. CDR3 length: 15 amino acids. The CDR3 DNA reads TGTGCCAGTAGTATCCCGGGGGGTTTCTCAGATACGCAGTATTTT. As protein: CASSIPGGFSDTQYF.

V and J are TRBV7-2 and TRBJ1-5; D remains ambiguous. Between the trimmed V and J ends, which lost 5 bases and 4 bases, there was a span of 15 bases. In germline, CDR1 is SGHTA, CDR2 FQGNSA. This CDR3 spans 15 amino acids. The CDR3 DNA follows: TGTGCCAGCAGCCCCCACCTAGGTACGAATCAGCCCCAGCATTTT. It codes for CASSPHLGTNQPQHF.

The chain recombines TRBV6-6 with TRBJ2-7, with D possibly being TRBD1 (7 bases). This CDR3 is 15 amino acids long. Trimming pared 6 bases from V and 2 bases from J, leaving 17 bases between. Germline V gene sequence: CDR1 MNHNY, CDR2 SVGAGI (reference sequence). The CDR3 sequence: CASRSAQGTPYEQYF. In nucleotides, the CDR3 is TGTGCCAGCAGAAGCGCACAGGGGACTCCCTACGAGCAGTACTTC.

V and J are TRBV2 and TRBJ2-4, with TRBD1 matching over 7 bases. The germline V gene has CDR1 SNHLY and CDR2 FYNNEI. The CDR3 consists of 15 residues. V shed 9 bases, J shed 2 bases, and the junction held 10 bases outside the gene matches. Written as DNA, the CDR3 is TGTGCCAGTAGGGAAGACAGGGCAACCAAAAACATTCAGTACTTC. This translates into CASREDRATKNIQYF. The full variable domain, with the rest looked up from reference TRBV2 and TRBJ2-4, is EPEVTQTPSHQVTQMGQEVILRCVPISNHLYFYWYRQILGQKVEFLVSFYNNEISEKSEIFDDQFSVERPDGSNFTLKIRSTKLEDSAMYFCASREDRATKNIQYFGAGTRLSVL.

This clone was seen more than once but under ten times. The chain links TRBV7-8 to TRBJ1-2; unclear D gene. The CDR3 covers 13 residues. The V end lost 1 base, the J end lost 5 bases, and 8 bases lay between the germline ends. Germline assignment: CDR1 SGHVS and CDR2 FQNEAQ. This CDR3 is CASSLGQRYGYTF. The CDR3 bases are TGTGCCAGCAGCTTAGGTCAGCGGTATGGCTACACCTTC.

The J gene is TRBJ1-1, the V gene TRBV6-5; unclear D gene. The CDR3 length is 15 residues. CDR1 and CDR2 from the germline V gene are MNHEY and SVGAGI. Trimming took 0 bases from V and 4 from J, leaving 12 bases between them. CDR3 loop: CASSYSHYLGTEAFF. The CDR3 DNA reads as TGTGCCAGCAGTTACTCGCACTACCTGGGCACTGAAGCTTTCTTT.

This clone was detected a few times. V and J are TRBV19 and TRBJ2-3; TRBD1 aligns across 7 bases. V gave up 3 bases and J gave up 6 bases; unmatched junction bases: 6. This CDR3 is 14 amino acids long. The germline V gene has CDR1 LNHDA and CDR2 SQIVND (reference sequence). Here the CDR3 DNA reads TGTGCCAGTAGTATTAGGGGGCGCCAGGATACGCAGTATTTT. Amino acid sequence: CASSIRGRQDTQYF. The entire variable domain, with the rest obtained from reference TRBV19 and TRBJ2-3, is as follows: DGGITQSPKYLFRKEGQNVTLSCEQNLNHDAMYWYRQDPGQGLRLIYYSQIVNDFQKGDIAEGYSVSREKKESFPLTVTSAQKNPTAFYLCASSIRGRQDTQYFGPGTRLTVL.

Only one count was recorded for this clone. The J gene is TRBJ1-4, the V gene TRBV29-1, with 7 bases fitting TRBD1. Germline V lookup: CDR1 SQVTM, CDR2 ANQGSEA. The junction had 3 bases not matched to a gene; V was cut back by 1 base and J by 4 bases. This CDR3 contains 14 residues. The CDR3 reads CSVEGGQRNEKLFF. CDR3 bases: TGCAGCGTTGAAGGGGGACAGCGTAATGAAAAACTGTTTTTT.

CDR3 bases: TGTGCCAGCAGCCTCCGACAGCTAGGAAACACCATATATTTT. Protein product: CASSLRQLGNTIYF. The rearrangement joins TRBV7-2 to TRBJ1-3, with TRBD1 as a possible D gene (5 bases). Per germline, CDR1 SGHTA and CDR2 FQGNSA. The CDR3 loop spans 14 amino acids. Trimming took 5 bases from V and 4 from J, leaving 12 bases between them.

The CDR3 spells CASSIAAGDYGYTF. The CDR3 DNA sequence: TGTGCCAGTAGTATCGCAGCGGGCGACTATGGCTACACCTTC. The gene calls are TRBV19 and TRBJ1-2; the D is unclear. Germline V gives CDR1 LNHDA, CDR2 SQIVND (reference sequence). CDR3 length equals 14 residues. V was trimmed by 3 bases and J by 3 bases, leaving 11 bases between them.

The J gene is TRBJ2-5, the V gene TRBV6-1; D is unclear. Trimming cost V 1 base and J 5 bases, with 8 bases left between them. Looked up from germline, CDR1 is MNHNS and CDR2 is SASEGT. This CDR3 spans 13 amino acids. DNA for the CDR3: TGTGCCAGCAGTGAAGGACCCGGGGAGACCCAGTACTTC. As protein: CASSEGPGETQYF.

The gene calls are TRBV27 and TRBJ2-7; the match to TRBD1 covers 12 bases. The ends lost 3 bases at V and 4 bases at J; junction bases unmatched: 4. CDR1 MNHEY and CDR2 SMNVEV come from the germline V gene (reference sequence). This CDR3 has 15 amino acids. CDR3 bases: TGTGCCAGCAGTTTGTGGGACAGGGGGCGATACGAGCAGTACTTC. As protein: CASSLWDRGRYEQYF.

The chain combines TRBV9 with TRBJ2-1; possibly TRBD2 for D (7 bases). Germline values: CDR1 SGDLS, CDR2 YYNGEE. Deletions cut 3 bases from V and 3 bases from J, with 13 bases between. The CDR3 sequence is 15 residues long. CDR3 sequence reads: CASSGRGAVYNEQFF. DNA of the CDR3: TGTGCCAGCAGCGGCCGGGGGGCCGTCTACAATGAGCAGTTCTTC.

The CDR3 spells CASSLPYTYEQYF. Written as DNA, the CDR3 is TGTGCCAGCAGCTTGCCGTATACCTACGAGCAGTACTTC. V gene TRBV5-6 combines with J gene TRBJ2-7, with D unclear. The CDR3 loop spans 13 amino acids. V shed 1 base and J shed 2 bases, with 7 bases lying between them. The germline CDR1 and CDR2 sequences are SGHDT and YYEEEE.

The chain recombines TRBV4-2 with TRBJ2-5, with 11 bases lining up with TRBD2. The CDR3 contains 16 residues. Germline CDR1 LGHNA, CDR2 YNFKEQ. V dropped 4 bases and J dropped 7; count of bases not matched to a gene: 11. The CDR3 sequence: CASSRLLAGDSGTQYF. As DNA, the CDR3 is TGTGCCAGCAGCCGACTACTAGCGGGGGACTCTGGGACCCAGTACTTC.

The sample holds a few counts of this clone. The chain employs TRBV6-4 and TRBJ2-1; 11 nucleotides match TRBD2. CDR3 length: 15 residues. The germline V gene encodes CDR1 MRHNA and CDR2 SNTAGT. V trimming: 0 bases; J trimming: 7 bases; junction bases outside the gene matches: 2. The CDR3 loop is CASSDSSSGGNEQFF. Here the CDR3 DNA reads TGTGCCAGCAGTGACTCGTCTAGCGGGGGGAATGAGCAGTTCTTC.